This T cell receptor beta chain was sequenced for a study of post-analysis software for immune sequencing data. Comments on this clonotype: What it recognizes is unknown. Relative to the germline gene, one junction end is altered; a read error may explain this.

The CDR3 has 16 residues. Carried by the TCR beta cDNA libraries were unique molecular identifiers. cDNA molecules numbering around 500,000 came from approximately 1 to 10 million T cells. TCRdb re-derived calls from the PCR reads in MiXCR, one entry per CDR3 protein. The data show under 200,000 distinct CDR3 sequences, with 29% seen just once and about 3.7% held by the top ten. General study findings and limits: Normalized Chao1 diversity in multiple sclerosis patients fell significantly below that of controls. About five TRBV segments, including TRBV5-6, TRBV5-1 and TRBV20-1, were more frequent in patients than controls.

Sequenced input: blood. The V and J genes are TRBV12-3 or TRBV12-4 and TRBJ2-1, with a possible D match to TRBD1 (6 bases). This clonotype originated in a girl under 18 with multiple sclerosis. The CDR3 sequence: CAGSFNRDLTNNEQFF. Here the CDR3 DNA reads TGTGCCGGCAGTTTTAACAGGGATTTAACAAACAATGAGCAGTTCTTC.